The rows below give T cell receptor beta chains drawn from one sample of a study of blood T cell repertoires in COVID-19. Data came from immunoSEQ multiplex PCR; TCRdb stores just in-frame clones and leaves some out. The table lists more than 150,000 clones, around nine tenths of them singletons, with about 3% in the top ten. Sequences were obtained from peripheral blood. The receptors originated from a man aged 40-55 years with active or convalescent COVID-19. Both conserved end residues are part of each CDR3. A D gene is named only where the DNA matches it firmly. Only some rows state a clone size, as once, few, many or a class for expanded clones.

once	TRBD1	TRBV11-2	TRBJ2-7	TGTGCCAGCAGCCCCCTTCGGACAGGTTACTACGAGCAGTACTTC	CASSPLRTGYYEQYF
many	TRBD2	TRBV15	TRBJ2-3	TGTGCCACCAGCCCCCGGGCGGGGGGGACAGATACGCAGTATTTT	CATSPRAGGTDTQYF
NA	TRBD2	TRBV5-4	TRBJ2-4	TGTGCCAGCAGCTTAAGTGAGACTAGCTGGAACATTCAGTACTTC	CASSLSETSWNIQYF
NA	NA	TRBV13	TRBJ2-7	TGTGCCAGCAGCTTACCGGGTTACGAGCAGTACTTC	CASSLPGYEQYF
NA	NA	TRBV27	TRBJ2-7	TGTGCCAGCGGCGCCGGCGGGGACTACGAGCAGTACTTC	CASGAGGDYEQYF
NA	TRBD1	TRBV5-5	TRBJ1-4	TGTGCCAGCAGCTCCGCTTTGACAGGGGGCGGTGAAAAACTGTTTTTT	CASSSALTGGGEKLFF
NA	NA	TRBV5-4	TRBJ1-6	TGTGCCAGCAGCCGTGGACAGAGCTCCTATAATTCACCCCTCCACTTT	CASSRGQSSYNSPLHF
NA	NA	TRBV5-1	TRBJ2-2	TGCGCCAGCAGCTCCAGGGGCAGCGGGGAGCTGTTTTTT	CASSSRGSGELFF
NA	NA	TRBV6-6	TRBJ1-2	TGTGCCAGCAGACTGGACAGCCACTATGGCTACACCTTC	CASRLDSHYGYTF
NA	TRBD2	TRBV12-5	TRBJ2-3	TGTGCTAGTGGTTTGCCTAGCGGGGGGTCTAGCACAGATACGCAGTATTTT	CASGLPSGGSSTDTQYF
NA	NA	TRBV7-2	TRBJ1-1	TGTGCCAGCAGTCCTACGGGAAGGACTGAAGCTTTCTTT	CASSPTGRTEAFF
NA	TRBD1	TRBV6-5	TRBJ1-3	TGTGCCATCGGGACAGGGGCTGGAAACACCATATATTTT	CAIGTGAGNTIYF
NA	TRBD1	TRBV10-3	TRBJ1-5	TGTGCCATCAGTGGAGAGGTGACAGGGTCCGTCCTTAAGCCCCAGCATTTT	CAISGEVTGSVLKPQHF
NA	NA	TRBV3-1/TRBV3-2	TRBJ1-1	TGTGCCAGCAGCCAAGATCAGTTAGGGGACACTGAAGCTTTCTTT	CASSQDQLGDTEAFF
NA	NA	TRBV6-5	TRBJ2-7	TGTGCCAGCAGTCGTACGCAGGGCACCTACGAGCAGTACTTC	CASSRTQGTYEQYF
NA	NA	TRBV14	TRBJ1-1	TGTGCCAGCAGCCAAGGCTTTAGTGAAGCTTTCTTT	CASSQGFSEAFF
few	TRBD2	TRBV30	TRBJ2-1	TGTGCCGGCGGGACTAGCTGGGCCTACAATGAGCAGTTCTTC	CAGGTSWAYNEQFF
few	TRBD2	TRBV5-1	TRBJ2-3	TGCGCCAGCAGCGCCAGCAGCGGGGGATCAGATACGCAGTATTTT	CASSASSGGSDTQYF
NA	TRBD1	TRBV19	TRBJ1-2	TGTGCCAGTAAAACCCACAGGGGAACTAACTATGGCTACACCTTC	CASKTHRGTNYGYTF
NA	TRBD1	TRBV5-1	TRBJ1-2	TGCGCCAGCAGCTCCCGACGACAGGGGAAGTCCTATGGCTACACCTTC	CASSSRRQGKSYGYTF
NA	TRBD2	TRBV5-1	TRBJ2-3	TGCGCCAGCAGCTTGCGGGAGGGAGATACGCAGTATTTT	CASSLREGDTQYF
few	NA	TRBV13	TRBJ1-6	TGTGCCAGCAGCTCGACCTCGGAGTCCCTCCACTTT	CASSSTSESLHF
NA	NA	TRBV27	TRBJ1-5	TGTGCCAGCATGGACTGGTCCGGGGGCAATCAGCCCCAGCATTTT	CASMDWSGGNQPQHF
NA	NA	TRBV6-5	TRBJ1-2	TGTGCCAGCAGTTCCGGAGGATTCGGCTACACCTTC	CASSSGGFGYTF
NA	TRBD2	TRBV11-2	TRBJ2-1	TGTGCCAGCAGCTTATTGCGGGGGGGCTACAATGAGCAGTTCTTC	CASSLLRGGYNEQFF
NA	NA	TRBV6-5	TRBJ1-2	TGTGCCAGCGAAAAAGTCGGGAACCATAACTATGGCTACACCTTC	CASEKVGNHNYGYTF
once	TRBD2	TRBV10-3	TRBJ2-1	TGTGCCATCAGTGAGATTACTAGCGGGGGGACCAATGAGCAGTTCTTC	CAISEITSGGTNEQFF
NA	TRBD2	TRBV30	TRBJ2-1	TGTGCCTGGACCGGGACTAGCGGGGGAAATGAGCAGTTCTTC	CAWTGTSGGNEQFF
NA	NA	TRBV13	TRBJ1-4	TGTGCCAGCAGCTACTCTTTAGGAGGCGCAACTAATGAAAAACTGTTTTTT	CASSYSLGGATNEKLFF
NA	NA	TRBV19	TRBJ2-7	TGTGCCAGTAGTATAGCTTCAGGGGAAACAAGCTCCTACGAGCAGTACTTC	CASSIASGETSSYEQYF
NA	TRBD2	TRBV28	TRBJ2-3	TGTGCCAGCAGTCCCTCTTCTCGACTAGCGGGGACAGATACGCAGTATTTT	CASSPSSRLAGTDTQYF
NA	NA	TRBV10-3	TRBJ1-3	TGTGCCATCAGTGAATCAGGGGCCCCCTCTGGAAACACCATATATTTT	CAISESGAPSGNTIYF
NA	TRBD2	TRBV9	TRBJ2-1	TGTGCCAGCAGCGTAGCGGACCGGGGGGACCTTCTTCGCAATGAGCAGTTCTTC	CASSVADRGDLLRNEQFF
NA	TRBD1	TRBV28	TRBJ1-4	TGTGCCAGCAGAGGAGGGGGCCTTCCTGCAAAACTGTTTTTT	CASRGGGLPAKLFF
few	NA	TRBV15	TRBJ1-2	TGTGCCACCAGCAGAGTCCTACTCGGGGGGACCTATGGCTACACCTTC	CATSRVLLGGTYGYTF
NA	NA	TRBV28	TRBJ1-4	TGTGCCAGCAGAACAATCGGACAGCTAGGTGAAAAACTGTTTTTT	CASRTIGQLGEKLFF
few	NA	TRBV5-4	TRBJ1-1	TGTGCCAGCAGCAGTACAGGGATCAGAGAAGCTTTCTTT	CASSSTGIREAFF
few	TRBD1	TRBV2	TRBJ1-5	TGTGCCAGCATGAAGCAGGGGGACGTTCAGCCCCAGCATTTT	CASMKQGDVQPQHF
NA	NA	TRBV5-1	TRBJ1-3	TGCGCCAGCAGCTTGGGGGCAGGCGCTGGAAACACCATATATTTT	CASSLGAGAGNTIYF
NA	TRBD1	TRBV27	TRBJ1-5	TGTGCCAGCAGTTTGTATACAGGGGCTCAGCCCCAGCATTTT	CASSLYTGAQPQHF
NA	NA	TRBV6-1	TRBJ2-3	TGTGCCAGCAGTGAACCAGGGGCTCTCACAGATACGCAGTATTTT	CASSEPGALTDTQYF
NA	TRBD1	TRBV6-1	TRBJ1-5	TGTGCCAGCAGCCGGACAGGGTGGAATCAGCCCCAGCATTTT	CASSRTGWNQPQHF
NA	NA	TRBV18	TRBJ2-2	TGTGCCAGCTCACCAAGGGACACCTACACCGGGGAGCTGTTTTTT	CASSPRDTYTGELFF
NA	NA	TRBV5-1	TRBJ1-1	TGCGCCAGCAGCTTGGGGGAGGCGAACACTGAAGCTTTCTTT	CASSLGEANTEAFF
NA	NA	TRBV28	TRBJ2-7	TGTGCCAGCAGCCCTGGGGGGTATTTATACGAGCAGTACTTC	CASSPGGYLYEQYF
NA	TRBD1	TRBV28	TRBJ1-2	TGTGCCAGCAGTCCAGGGGGACAGGGTTGGTATGGCTACACCTTC	CASSPGGQGWYGYTF